A selection of T cell receptor beta chains follows, all from one sample in a study of blood T cell repertoires in COVID-19. Measured with immunoSEQ multiplex PCR; TCRdb has only the in-frame clones, and not every one. The sample carries approximately 310,000 clones, 80% to 90% recorded once. Sample: PBMCs or T cells enriched from blood (not recorded which). The receptor source for this set is a man aged 25-45 years who had recovered from COVID-19. The CDR3 runs from the conserved cysteine through the conserved F or W. D genes are given only for firm matches. Clone size is given for some rows only: seen once, a few or many times, or a class if the clone is expanded.

CDR3: CASSLAIAKNIQYF; DNA: TGTGCCAGCAGCTTAGCTATCGCCAAAAACATTCAGTACTTC; D: -; size: -; V: TRBV7-9; J: TRBJ2-4
CDR3: CAWSAVGTEHTEAFF; DNA: TGTGCCTGGAGTGCCGTTGGGACAGAGCACACTGAAGCTTTCTTT; D: TRBD1; size: -; V: TRBV30; J: TRBJ1-1
CDR3: CASSVWTGTLNTEAFF; DNA: TGTGCCAGTAGTGTATGGACAGGTACTTTGAACACTGAAGCTTTCTTT; D: TRBD1; size: -; V: TRBV19; J: TRBJ1-1
CDR3: CASRAAGPTGNTIYF; DNA: TGTGCCAGCAGAGCGGCGGGGCCCACTGGAAACACCATATATTTT; D: -; size: -; V: TRBV6-5; J: TRBJ1-3
CDR3: CASSQRLAGMTAETQYF; DNA: TGCGCCAGCAGCCAAAGACTAGCGGGGATGACAGCGGAGACCCAGTACTTC; D: TRBD2; size: -; V: TRBV4-3; J: TRBJ2-5
CDR3: CASSQVSRVRTGELFF; DNA: TGTGCCAGCAGCCAAGTTTCCCGAGTGAGGACCGGGGAGCTGTTTTTT; D: -; size: -; V: TRBV14; J: TRBJ2-2
CDR3: CASSQGLPSSYNEQFF; DNA: TGCGCCAGCAGCCAGGGACTACCTAGCTCCTACAATGAGCAGTTCTTC; D: TRBD2; size: -; V: TRBV4-1; J: TRBJ2-1
CDR3: CACTRDRGPYYGYTF; DNA: TGTGCCTGTACCCGGGACAGGGGGCCCTACTATGGCTACACCTTC; D: TRBD1; size: -; V: TRBV30; J: TRBJ1-2
CDR3: CASSTPGQGREQYF; DNA: TGTGCCAGCTCAACTCCGGGACAGGGAAGAGAGCAGTACTTC; D: TRBD1; size: -; V: TRBV18; J: TRBJ2-7
CDR3: CASSPGNTEAFF; DNA: TGTGCCAGCAGCCCAGGGAACACTGAAGCTTTCTTT; D: -; size: -; V: TRBV11-2; J: TRBJ1-1
CDR3: CASSIPGGGQPQHF; DNA: TGTGCCAGTAGTATCCCGGGGGGGGGTCAGCCCCAGCATTTT; D: -; size: -; V: TRBV19; J: TRBJ1-5
CDR3: CASIPGGGAPDTQYF; DNA: TGCGCCAGCATCCCGGGAGGGGGGGCTCCAGATACGCAGTATTTT; D: TRBD2; size: -; V: TRBV10-2; J: TRBJ2-3
CDR3: CASSFNLQGGARTQYF; DNA: TGTGCCAGCAGTTTTAACCTACAGGGGGGAGCTCGGACCCAGTACTTC; D: TRBD1; size: -; V: TRBV28; J: TRBJ2-5
CDR3: CASREQGAAQETQYF; DNA: TGCGCCAGCAGGGAACAGGGGGCTGCCCAAGAGACCCAGTACTTC; D: TRBD1; size: -; V: TRBV5-1; J: TRBJ2-5
CDR3: CASSPGLPANYGYTF; DNA: TGTGCCAGCAGCCCGGGTCTCCCAGCTAACTATGGCTACACCTTC; D: -; size: -; V: TRBV5-4; J: TRBJ1-2
CDR3: CAWSSPNTEAFF; DNA: TGTGCCTGGAGTAGCCCGAACACTGAAGCTTTCTTT; D: -; size: -; V: TRBV30; J: TRBJ1-1
CDR3: CASSLPRGPRDEQFF; DNA: TGTGCCAGCAGCTTGCCGAGGGGGCCACGGGATGAGCAGTTCTTC; D: TRBD1; size: -; V: TRBV5-5; J: TRBJ2-1
CDR3: CASSFGPGGANTEAFF; DNA: TGCGCCAGCAGCTTTGGGCCAGGGGGCGCGAACACTGAAGCTTTCTTT; D: TRBD1; size: few; V: TRBV5-1; J: TRBJ1-1
CDR3: CASSQIHNTGELFF; DNA: TGCGCCAGCAGCCAAATACATAACACCGGGGAGCTGTTTTTT; D: -; size: -; V: TRBV4-1; J: TRBJ2-2
CDR3: CASSEGGDTEAFF; DNA: TGTGCCAGCAGCGAAGGGGGAGACACTGAAGCTTTCTTT; D: -; size: once; V: TRBV9; J: TRBJ1-1
CDR3: CASSDIAAKPDTQYF; DNA: TGTGCCAGCAGTGACATAGCGGCAAAGCCAGATACGCAGTATTTT; D: -; size: -; V: TRBV2; J: TRBJ2-3
CDR3: CASSAGLYRMGYYGYTF; DNA: TGTGCCAGTAGTGCCGGACTTTACCGGATGGGGTACTATGGCTACACCTTC; D: -; size: once; V: TRBV19; J: TRBJ1-2
CDR3: CASSLLTGGNTEAFF; DNA: TGTGCCAGCAGCTTGCTCACAGGGGGGAACACTGAAGCTTTCTTT; D: TRBD1; size: -; V: TRBV5-6; J: TRBJ1-1
CDR3: CASSEGQLSSPLHF; DNA: TGTGCCAGTAGTGAGGGACAGTTATCCTCACCCCTCCACTTT; D: TRBD1; size: -; V: TRBV19; J: TRBJ1-6
CDR3: CASSLQGAGPSGYTF; DNA: TGTGCCAGCAGCTTACAAGGGGCTGGTCCCTCCGGCTACACCTTC; D: -; size: -; V: TRBV7-2; J: TRBJ1-2
CDR3: CSASPAAGVTGELFF; DNA: TGCAGTGCTAGTCCGGCGGCGGGAGTAACCGGGGAGCTGTTTTTT; D: TRBD2; size: -; V: TRBV20-1; J: TRBJ2-2
CDR3: CASRWGGGASYEQYF; DNA: TGTGCCAGCAGGTGGGGTGGAGGGGCCTCCTACGAGCAGTACTTC; D: -; size: once; V: TRBV2; J: TRBJ2-7
CDR3: CASSLAERRGRYTF; DNA: TGTGCCAGCAGCTTAGCGGAGCGGCGGGGTCGCTACACCTTC; D: -; size: -; V: TRBV7-9; J: TRBJ1-2
CDR3: CASSVIQGGELFF; DNA: TGTGCCAGCAGCGTTATTCAGGGCGGGGAGCTGTTTTTT; D: -; size: -; V: TRBV5-6; J: TRBJ2-2
CDR3: CASSPGQGNYGYTF; DNA: TGTGCCAGCAGCCCGGGACAGGGGAACTATGGCTACACCTTC; D: TRBD1; size: -; V: TRBV11-2; J: TRBJ1-2
CDR3: CASSLVGGAYNEQFF; DNA: TGTGCCAGCAGCTTAGTGGGGGGAGCCTACAATGAGCAGTTCTTC; D: -; size: -; V: TRBV11-2; J: TRBJ2-1